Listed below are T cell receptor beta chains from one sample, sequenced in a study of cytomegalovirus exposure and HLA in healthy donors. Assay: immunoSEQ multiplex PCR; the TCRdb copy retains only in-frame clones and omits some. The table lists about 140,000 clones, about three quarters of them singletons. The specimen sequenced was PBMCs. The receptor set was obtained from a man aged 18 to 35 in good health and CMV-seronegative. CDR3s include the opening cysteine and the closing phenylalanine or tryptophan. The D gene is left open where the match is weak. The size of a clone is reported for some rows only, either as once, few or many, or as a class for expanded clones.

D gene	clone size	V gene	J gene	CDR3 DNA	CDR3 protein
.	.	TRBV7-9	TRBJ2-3	TGTGCCAGCAGCTTAGCTGCGGGACCCACAGATACGCAGTATTTT	CASSLAAGPTDTQYF
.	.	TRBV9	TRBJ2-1	TGTGCCAGCAGCGTAGCCGGAGCCAACTACAATGAGCAGTTCTTC	CASSVAGANYNEQFF
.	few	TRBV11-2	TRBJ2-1	TGTGCCAGCAGCTTAGATGCGGCGGGACCTGGGGTGTACTACAATGAGCAGTTCTTC	CASSLDAAGPGVYYNEQFF
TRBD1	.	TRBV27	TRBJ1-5	TGTGCCAGCAGGTATACAGGGGCCTACAATCAGCCCCAGCATTTT	CASRYTGAYNQPQHF
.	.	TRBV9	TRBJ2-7	TGTGCCAGCAGCGCCGACGGGACTGCTTCCTACGAGCAGTACTTC	CASSADGTASYEQYF
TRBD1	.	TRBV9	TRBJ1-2	TGTGCCAGCAGCGTAGGAAGACAGGGAAGGGACTATGGCTACACCTTC	CASSVGRQGRDYGYTF
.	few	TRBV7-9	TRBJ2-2	TGTGCCAGCAGCCCCACCCGACTCCGGGACACCGGGGAGCTGTTTTTT	CASSPTRLRDTGELFF
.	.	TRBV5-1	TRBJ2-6	TGCGCCAGCAGCGCTAGCTCTGGGGCCAACGTCCTGACTTTC	CASSASSGANVLTF
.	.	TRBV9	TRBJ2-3	TGTGCCAGCAGCGTAAGGACGGGGAATAGAGATACGCAGTATTTT	CASSVRTGNRDTQYF
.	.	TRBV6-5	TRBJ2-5	TGTGCCAGCACGGAGGGGGCAGGAGAGACCCAGTACTTC	CASTEGAGETQYF
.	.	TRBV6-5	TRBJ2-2	TGTGCCAGCAGTTACATCGGGGACACCGGGGAGCTGTTTTTT	CASSYIGDTGELFF
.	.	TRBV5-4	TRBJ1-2	TGTGCCAGCAGCTTGGACAGCCTGCCCACCTTC	CASSLDSLPTF
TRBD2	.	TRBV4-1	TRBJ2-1	TGCGCCAGCAGCCCTAGCGGGGGGGCCTACAATGAGCAGTTCTTC	CASSPSGGAYNEQFF